This entry lists 2 T cell receptor beta chains sequenced from one sample in a study of shared clonotypes between healthy human individuals (dated by TCRdb to 2020 to 2022). The library relied on the immunoSEQ multiplex PCR assay. This immuneACCESS table, as held by TCRdb, lists in-frame sequences with V and J called but not all clones. Of the missing ones, under half trace to an unresolved V gene in checked studies; the others have no known cause. Recorded for this sample are about 1 million clones; roughly 74% of them occurred a single time. The ten largest make up about 0.52% of the sample. Sequenced sample: memory CD4+ T cells from PBMCs. Taken with the paper, the label for cell subset or site translates to: CD45RA-negative fraction. These receptor sequences come from a man aged 18 to 30 in good health. Some clones in this sample may be carry-over from other donors' samples.

This clone came up once. V and J are TRBV7-7 and TRBJ1-4; the D gene is possibly TRBD1 (5 bases). V was cut by 1 base and J by 5 bases, with 5 bases left in between. The CDR3 has 13 amino acids. From germline, CDR1 is SSHAT and CDR2 FNYEAQ (reference sequence). The CDR3 nucleotides read TGTGCCAGCAGCTTAGGACAGAATGAAAAACTGTTTTTT. It encodes CASSLGQNEKLFF.

The chain is built from TRBV28 and TRBJ1-2; 9 bases line up with TRBD1. This CDR3 has 14 residues. The germline CDR1 and CDR2 sequences are MDHEN and SYDVKM. Losses at the gene ends were 6 bases for V and 6 bases for J; bases not matched to a gene: 8. The CDR3 here is CASRKPGQGNGYTF. CDR3 nucleotide sequence: TGTGCCAGCAGGAAGCCGGGACAGGGTAATGGCTACACCTTC.